This T cell receptor (beta chain) was recovered during a study of CD8 T cells in ankylosing spondylitis (dated by TCRdb to 2016 to 2017). Background on the whole study: To find TCR variants linked to disease, the study profiled T cell receptor beta repertoires in ankylosing spondylitis patients and healthy donors. In total, the full study cohort was made up of nearly 110 healthy donors and 25 or so ankylosing spondylitis patients. Peripheral blood was sampled, and synovial fluid was additionally collected from ankylosing spondylitis patients.

This clonotype has ten or more counts. Its target antigen remains unknown. There are no base qualities to consult, and no much larger clone falls within one base. The junction shows trimming of 0 bases on V and 0 bases on J, plus 9 bases between the germline ends. The CDR3 goes from the cysteine to the phenylalanine over 15 residues. Only the CDR3 DNA stays, 45 bases, in frame from base 1. From the germline V gene, CDR1 is SGHRS and CDR2 is YFSETQ. The study at large found these results: According to the report, matched synovial fluid samples from ankylosing spondylitis patients were significantly enriched for the disease-linked clones. Some TCR beta motif variants had previously been reported in synovial fluid and blood of reactive arthritis patients, which suggested common disease-initiation mechanisms. Blood from ankylosing spondylitis patients appeared to be characterized by a TCR beta motif made up of fewer than ten highly homologous amino acid variants. The disease-linked clones showed a CD8+ phenotype and occurred at relatively low frequencies in peripheral blood.

Sequencing was carried out with an Illumina HiSeq 2500. Quantitative 5'-RACE with molecular barcodes was used to prepare TCR beta libraries. Processing in the source paper ran as follows. Disease-linked TCR variants were identified with a new computational method built on a probabilistic model of VDJ rearrangement. The raw public reads went through TCRdb reprocessing: fastp at Q25, MiXCR clone calling, in-frame beta chains kept. CDR3 protein sequences are deduplicated, and each keeps its most common genes and DNA. TCRdb, not the original authors, processed these V and J calls. For this sample the table gives some 150,000 distinct CDR3 sequences, of which over 10% were detected only once. Approximately 4% of the sample goes to the ten largest clones.

The TCR comes from a female donor with ankylosing spondylitis or in good health (not recorded which). This receptor chain uses TRBV5-1 and TRBJ1-1, with a tentative D gene TRBD1 over 5 matching bases. The material sequenced was blood, either unsorted or a sorted T cell fraction (not recorded which). At the DNA level, the sequence is TGCGCCAGCAGCTTGGGCGACAGAATGAACACTGAAGCTTTCTTT. This encodes CASSLGDRMNTEAFF.